This entry features one T cell receptor (beta chain) sequence. Trimming stripped 2 bases from V and 6 bases from J, with 25 bases between. Germline V gene data show CDR1 as MNHNS and CDR2 as SASEGT. CDR3 length: 18 amino acids. Generated by immunoSEQ multiplex PCR, the TCRdb table keeps only in-frame clones and is missing some. Here the sample spans 100,000 or so clones, roughly 82% being singletons. The data are from a study of blood T cell repertoires in COVID-19. Whole-study context: Samples came from the United States, Italy and Spain, spanning acute and convalescent COVID-19.

This receptor was identified in a man between 65 and 85 years old with active or convalescent COVID-19. The chain joins TRBV6-1 to TRBJ1-1, with D perhaps TRBD1 (6 bases). The sequenced sample consisted of peripheral blood. The CDR3 DNA reads TGTGCCAGCAGTGAACGAAATTTTCCCGGGACAAAAAGAGCTGAAGCTTTCTTT. Protein sequence: CASSERNFPGTKRAEAFF.